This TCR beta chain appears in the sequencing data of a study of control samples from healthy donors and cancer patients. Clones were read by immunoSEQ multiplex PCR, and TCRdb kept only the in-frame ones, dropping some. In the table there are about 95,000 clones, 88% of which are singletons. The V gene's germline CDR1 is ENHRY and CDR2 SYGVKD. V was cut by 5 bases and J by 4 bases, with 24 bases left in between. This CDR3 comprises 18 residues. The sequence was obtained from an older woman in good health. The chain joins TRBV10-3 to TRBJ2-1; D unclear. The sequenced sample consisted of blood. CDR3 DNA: TGTGCCATCAGTCTCGAGGACCCTCGGAGCCTGTTGTACAATGAGCAGTTCTTC. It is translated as CAISLEDPRSLLYNEQFF.